Reported below is one T cell receptor beta chain. The sample belongs to a study of blood T cell repertoires in COVID-19. TCRdb keeps only in-frame clones here, not all; method: immunoSEQ multiplex PCR. The sample records roughly 150,000 clones, around 80% being singletons. The germline CDR1 and CDR2 sequences are SGHTA and FQGNSA. The CDR3 sequence is 15 residues long. The V and J ends lost 5 bases and 5 bases, in that order; junction bases with no gene match: 9. This chain joins TRBV7-2 and TRBJ2-5; 9 bases are a match to TRBD2. The clonotype originates from a human donor with acute or convalescent COVID-19. The donor label of this sample is uncertain. The sample taken for sequencing was peripheral blood. This CDR3 is CASSPQGGGAETQYF. As DNA, the CDR3 is TGTGCCAGCAGCCCCCAGGGCGGGGGGGCGGAGACCCAGTACTTC.